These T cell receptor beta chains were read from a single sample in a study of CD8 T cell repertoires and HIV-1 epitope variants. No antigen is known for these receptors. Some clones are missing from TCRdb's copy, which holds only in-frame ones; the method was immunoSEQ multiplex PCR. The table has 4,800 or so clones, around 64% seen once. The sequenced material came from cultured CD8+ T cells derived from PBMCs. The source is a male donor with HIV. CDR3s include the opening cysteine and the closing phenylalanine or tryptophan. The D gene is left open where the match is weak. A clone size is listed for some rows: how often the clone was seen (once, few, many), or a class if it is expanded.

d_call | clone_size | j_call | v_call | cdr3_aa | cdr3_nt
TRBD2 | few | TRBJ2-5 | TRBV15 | CATSSGLAGAREETQYF | TGTGCCACCAGCAGCGGACTAGCGGGGGCCCGGGAGGAGACCCAGTACTTC
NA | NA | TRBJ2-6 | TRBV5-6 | CASRLGISGANVLTF | TGTGCCAGCAGACTTGGGATAAGTGGGGCCAACGTCCTGACTTTC
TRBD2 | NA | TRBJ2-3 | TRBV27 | CASPASGRPMADTQYF | TGTGCCAGCCCCGCTAGCGGGAGGCCCATGGCAGATACGCAGTATTTT
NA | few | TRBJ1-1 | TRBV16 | CASSLNTLNTEAFF | TGTGCCAGCAGCCTAAATACTTTGAACACTGAAGCTTTCTTT
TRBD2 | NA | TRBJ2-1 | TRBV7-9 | CASSLAGVHYNEQFF | TGTGCCAGCAGCTTGGCGGGAGTACACTACAATGAGCAGTTCTTC
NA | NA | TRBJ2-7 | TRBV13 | CASSFSVSLGNEQYF | TGTGCCAGCAGCTTCTCCGTCTCGCTGGGAAACGAGCAGTACTTC
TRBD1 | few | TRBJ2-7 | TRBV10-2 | CACQGQGYEQYF | TGCGCCTGTCAGGGACAGGGCTACGAGCAGTACTTC
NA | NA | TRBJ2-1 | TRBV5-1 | CASSLGVYNEQFF | TGCGCCAGCAGCTTGGGTGTCTACAATGAGCAGTTCTTC
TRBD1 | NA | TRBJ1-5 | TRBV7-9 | CASSSDREYSNQPQHF | TGTGCCAGCAGCTCCGACAGGGAGTATAGCAATCAGCCCCAGCATTTT
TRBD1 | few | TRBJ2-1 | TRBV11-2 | CASSLVRGILNEQFF | TGTGCCAGCAGCTTAGTCAGGGGGATTTTAAATGAGCAGTTCTTC
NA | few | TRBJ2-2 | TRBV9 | CASTPRGTGELFF | TGTGCCAGCACCCCCCGCGGGACCGGGGAGCTGTTTTTT
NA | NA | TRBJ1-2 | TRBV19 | CASSIGPRNYGYTF | TGTGCCAGTAGTATAGGACCACGAAACTATGGCTACACCTTC
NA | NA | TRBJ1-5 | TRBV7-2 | CASSLRPNQPQHF | TGTGCCAGCAGCCTTCGACCTAATCAGCCCCAGCATTTT
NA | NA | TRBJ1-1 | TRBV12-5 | CASGLGGSNTEAFF | TGTGCTAGTGGTTTAGGGGGATCGAACACTGAAGCTTTCTTT
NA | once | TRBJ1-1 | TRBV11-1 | CASSLRGNTEAFF | TGTGCCAGCAGCTTGAGAGGGAACACTGAAGCTTTCTTT
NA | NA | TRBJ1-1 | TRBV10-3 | CAISGEEGGGTEAFF | TGTGCCATCAGTGGGGAAGAGGGGGGTGGGACTGAAGCTTTCTTT
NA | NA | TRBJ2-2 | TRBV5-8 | CASNLLNTGELFF | TGTGCCAGCAATTTGCTAAACACCGGGGAGCTGTTTTTT
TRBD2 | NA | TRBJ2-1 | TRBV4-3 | CASSQSGGGGEQFF | TGCGCCAGCAGCCAAAGCGGGGGGGGCGGTGAGCAGTTCTTC
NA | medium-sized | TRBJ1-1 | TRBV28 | CASRTGEVTEAFF | TGTGCCAGCAGGACAGGAGAGGTCACTGAAGCTTTCTTT
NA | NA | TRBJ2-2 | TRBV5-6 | CASSLQRGTGELFF | TGTGCCAGCAGCCTACAACGGGGCACCGGGGAGCTGTTTTTT
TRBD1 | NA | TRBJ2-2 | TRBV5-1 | CASSWTGVLDTGELFF | TGCGCCAGCAGCTGGACAGGGGTGTTGGACACCGGGGAGCTGTTTTTT
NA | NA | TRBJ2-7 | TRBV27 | CASSLGTGPYEQYF | TGTGCCAGCAGTTTAGGTACAGGGCCCTACGAGCAGTACTTC
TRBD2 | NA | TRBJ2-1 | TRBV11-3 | CASSLERGDYNEQFF | TGTGCCAGCAGCTTAGAGCGGGGGGACTACAATGAGCAGTTCTTC
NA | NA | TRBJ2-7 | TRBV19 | CASSPGRSYEQYF | TGTGCCAGTAGCCCCGGGCGGAGCTACGAGCAGTACTTC
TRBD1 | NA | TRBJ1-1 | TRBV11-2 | CASSLTGGREAFF | TGTGCCAGCAGTCTTACAGGGGGCAGAGAAGCTTTCTTT
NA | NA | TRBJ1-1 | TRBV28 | CASSPSGYTEAFF | TGTGCCAGCAGCCCCTCTGGGTACACTGAAGCTTTCTTT
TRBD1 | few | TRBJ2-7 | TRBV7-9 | CASSSRDSRSYEQYF | TGTGCCAGCAGCTCTCGGGACAGCCGGTCCTACGAGCAGTACTTC
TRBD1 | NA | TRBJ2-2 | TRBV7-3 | CASSAGTGGRSGELFF | TGTGCCAGCAGCGCCGGGACAGGGGGCCGGAGCGGGGAGCTGTTTTTT